Included here is one T cell receptor (beta chain) sequence, with context. This clone was seen a handful of times. Which antigen it targets is not known. There are no base qualities to consult, and no much larger clone falls within one base. These data originate in a study of T cell responses to AZD1222 COVID-19 vaccine (dated by TCRdb to about 2021). Background on the whole study: AZD1222 recipients whose second dose came at about 4 weeks and those whose second dose came at about 12 weeks were combined into one group, since spike-specific TCR depth and breadth did not differ between the two schedules. Enrollment into the trials was organized by age into subgroups of 18-55, 56-69 and 70-plus years, and those subgroups contained 148, 28 and 57 TCR-sequenced participants, respectively. TCR sequencing covered 233 trial participants: roughly 200 given two doses of AZD1222 and 26 given two doses of MenACWY control vaccine. What the work shows at the level of the full study, not this receptor alone: In the small 56-69-year group, the increase in depth fell short of significance, most likely because of low power. No day 14 peak-response samples were available, so repertoires were characterized only after the peak T cell response. Nearly half of unique spike-specific TCRs reportedly recognized epitopes outside regions mutated in the B.1.351 and B.1.1.7 variants. Conclusions about previously exposed vaccinees are limited, since just six AZD1222 recipients were seropositive for SARS-CoV-2 at baseline. The whole spike protein was spanned by vaccine-associated CD4 TCRs, and dominant responses were seen in regions 160-218 and 743-854. Participants were mostly white British, with more females than males. The authors suggested clonal diversity may have been underestimated. Spike-specific TCR breadth and depth rose significantly after two AZD1222 doses compared with day 0 and with MenACWY recipients.

CDR1 and CDR2, per the germline V gene, are MDHEN and SYDVKM. From its cysteine to its phenylalanine, the CDR3 spans 15 amino acids. The entry retains the CDR3 DNA only, 45 bases that are in frame from base 1. Trimming accounts for 6 bases at V and 3 bases at J, while the number of junction bases matched to no gene is 8. The CDR3 regions of human TCRbeta chains were analyzed by immunosequencing. The original pipeline was this. Repertoire TCRs were checked for matches against a reference library of SARS-CoV-2-specific TCRs that had been generated using the MIRA antigen-specificity platform. Breadth meant the fraction of unique TCRs that were SARS-CoV-2-associated, whereas depth meant the fraction of total T cells that were SARS-CoV-2-associated. Using the MIRA data, every spike-specific TCR was mapped to the spike region that the TCR reacted to and assigned to either a CD4 or a CD8 class. Log10-transformed breadth and depth values were compared by one-way ANOVA with Sidak's multiple comparisons tests. Not all clones reach the TCRdb copy of this immuneACCESS table, which keeps in-frame sequences only. Checked studies attribute under half of the gap to unresolved V genes and leave the rest unexplained. Clone size and V and J calls were adopted from that table, with D and trimming inferred from the DNA. The sample table records about 260,000 clones; 85% to 95% of these occur just once. Of the sample, 0.5% to 0.7% is held by the ten largest clones.

According to the study, the label for this sample's time point signals: baseline before first vaccination. Vaccinee samples were obtained from the UK trials COV001 and COV002, which included a single-blind randomized controlled phase 2/3 trial of AZD1222 (ChAdOx1 nCoV-19) in healthy adults. Trial participant PBMC samples were collected at day 0 and day 28 after the second dose for TCRbeta chain sequencing. Sequencing was performed on peripheral blood, taken on day 0 of AZD1222 vaccination. The origin of this receptor is an adult in good health. The chain uses TRBV28 and TRBJ1-2; 9 nucleotides in the junction match TRBD1. The CDR3 corresponds to CASRGQGRGDYGYTF. The DNA sequence is given as TGTGCCAGCAGGGGACAGGGAAGAGGGGACTATGGCTACACCTTC.